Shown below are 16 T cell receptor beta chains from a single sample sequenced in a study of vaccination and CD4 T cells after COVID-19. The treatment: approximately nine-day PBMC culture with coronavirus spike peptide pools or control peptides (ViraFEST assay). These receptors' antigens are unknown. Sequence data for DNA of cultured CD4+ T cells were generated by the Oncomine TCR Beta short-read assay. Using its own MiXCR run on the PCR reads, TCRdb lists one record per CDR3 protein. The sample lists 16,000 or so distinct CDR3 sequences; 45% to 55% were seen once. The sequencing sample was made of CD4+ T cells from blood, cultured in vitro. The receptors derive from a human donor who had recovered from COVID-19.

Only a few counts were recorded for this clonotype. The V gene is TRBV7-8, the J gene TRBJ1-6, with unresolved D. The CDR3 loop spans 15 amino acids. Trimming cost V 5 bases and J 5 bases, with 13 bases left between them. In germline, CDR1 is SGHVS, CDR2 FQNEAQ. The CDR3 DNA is TGTGCCAGCAGCAGGACGGGCGACAATAATTCACCCCTCCACTTT. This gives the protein CASSRTGDNNSPLHF.

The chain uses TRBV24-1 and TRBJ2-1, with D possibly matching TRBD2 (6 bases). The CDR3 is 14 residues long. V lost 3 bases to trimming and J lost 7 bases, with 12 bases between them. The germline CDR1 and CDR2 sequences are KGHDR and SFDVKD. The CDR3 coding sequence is TGTGCCACCAGTGATCCGACTAGTCCTAATGAGCAGTTCTTC. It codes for CATSDPTSPNEQFF.

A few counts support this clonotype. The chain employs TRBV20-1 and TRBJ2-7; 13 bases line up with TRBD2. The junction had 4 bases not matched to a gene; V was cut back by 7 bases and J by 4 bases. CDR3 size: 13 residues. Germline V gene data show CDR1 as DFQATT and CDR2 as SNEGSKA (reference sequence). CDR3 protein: CSVQGLAGYEQYF. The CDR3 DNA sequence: TGCAGTGTCCAGGGACTAGCGGGATACGAGCAGTACTTC.

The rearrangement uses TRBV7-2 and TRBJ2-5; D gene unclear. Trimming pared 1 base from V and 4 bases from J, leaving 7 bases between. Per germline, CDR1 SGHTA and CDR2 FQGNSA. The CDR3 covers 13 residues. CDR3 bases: TGTGCCAGCAGCTTAGGGCAGAGAGAGACCCAGTACTTC. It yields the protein CASSLGQRETQYF.

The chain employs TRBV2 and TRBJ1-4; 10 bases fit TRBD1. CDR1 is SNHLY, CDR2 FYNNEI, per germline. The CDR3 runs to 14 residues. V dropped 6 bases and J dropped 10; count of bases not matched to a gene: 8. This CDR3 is CASRAGTGEGKLFF. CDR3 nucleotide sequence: TGTGCCAGCAGGGCCGGGACAGGGGAAGGAAAACTGTTTTTT.

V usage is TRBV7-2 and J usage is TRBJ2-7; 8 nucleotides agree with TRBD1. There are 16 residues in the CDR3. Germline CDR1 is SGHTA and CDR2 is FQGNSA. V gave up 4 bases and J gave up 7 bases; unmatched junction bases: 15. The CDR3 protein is CASSSPGQEWIGEQYF. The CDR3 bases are TGTGCCAGCAGCTCTCCGGGACAGGAATGGATAGGGGAGCAGTACTTC.

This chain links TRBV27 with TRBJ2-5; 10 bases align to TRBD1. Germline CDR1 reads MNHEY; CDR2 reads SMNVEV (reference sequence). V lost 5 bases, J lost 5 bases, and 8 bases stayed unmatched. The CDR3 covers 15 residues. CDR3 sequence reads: CASSLGTGELETQYF. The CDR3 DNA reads TGTGCCAGCAGTCTCGGGACAGGGGAGTTGGAGACCCAGTACTTC.

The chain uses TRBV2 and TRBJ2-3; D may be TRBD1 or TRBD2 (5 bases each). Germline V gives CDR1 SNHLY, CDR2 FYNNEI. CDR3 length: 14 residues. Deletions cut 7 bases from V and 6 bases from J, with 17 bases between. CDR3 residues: CASIPDGAMDTQYF. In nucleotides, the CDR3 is TGTGCCAGCATCCCAGACGGGGCGATGGATACGCAGTATTTT.

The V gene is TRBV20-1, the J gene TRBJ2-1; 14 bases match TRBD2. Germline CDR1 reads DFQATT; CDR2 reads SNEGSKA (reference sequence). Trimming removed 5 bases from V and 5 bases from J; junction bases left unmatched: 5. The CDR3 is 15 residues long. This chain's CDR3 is CSARGLAGVHNEQFF. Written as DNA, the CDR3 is TGCAGTGCTCGGGGACTAGCGGGAGTACACAATGAGCAGTTCTTC.

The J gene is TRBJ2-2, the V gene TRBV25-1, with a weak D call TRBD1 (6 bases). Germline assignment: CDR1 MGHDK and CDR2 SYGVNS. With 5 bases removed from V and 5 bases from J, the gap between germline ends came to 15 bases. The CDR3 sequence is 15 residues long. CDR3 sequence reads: CASSPQGFLTGELFF. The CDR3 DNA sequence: TGTGCCAGCAGTCCCCAGGGGTTTTTGACCGGGGAGCTGTTTTTT.

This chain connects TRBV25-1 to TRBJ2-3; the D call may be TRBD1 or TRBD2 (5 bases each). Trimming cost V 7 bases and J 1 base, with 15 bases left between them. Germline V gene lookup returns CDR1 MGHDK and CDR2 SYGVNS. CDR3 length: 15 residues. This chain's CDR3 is CASTGSQGRTDTQYF. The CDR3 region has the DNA TGTGCCAGCACTGGCTCTCAGGGACGCACAGATACGCAGTATTTT.

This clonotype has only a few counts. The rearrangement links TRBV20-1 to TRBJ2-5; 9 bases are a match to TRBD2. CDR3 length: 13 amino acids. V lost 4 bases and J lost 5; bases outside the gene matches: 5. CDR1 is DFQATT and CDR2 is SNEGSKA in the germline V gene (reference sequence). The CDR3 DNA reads TGCAGTGCTATCGACCTAGCGGGGGAGACCCAGTACTTC. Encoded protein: CSAIDLAGETQYF.

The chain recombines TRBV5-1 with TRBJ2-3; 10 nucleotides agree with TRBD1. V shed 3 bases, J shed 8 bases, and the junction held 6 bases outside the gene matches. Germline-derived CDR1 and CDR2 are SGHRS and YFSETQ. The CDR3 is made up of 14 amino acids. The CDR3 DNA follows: TGCGCCAGCAGCTCCGGACAGGGGGAGTTTACGCAGTATTTT. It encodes CASSSGQGEFTQYF.

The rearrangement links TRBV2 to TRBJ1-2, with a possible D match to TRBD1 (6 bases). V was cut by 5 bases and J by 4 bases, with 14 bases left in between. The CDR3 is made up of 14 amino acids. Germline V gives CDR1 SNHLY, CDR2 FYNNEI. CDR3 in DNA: TGTGCCAGCAGTTACAGGGTGGCGGGCTATGGCTACACCTTC. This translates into CASSYRVAGYGYTF.

The CDR3, as DNA: TGTGCCAGCGTGGGGGGTATCGAAGCTTTCTTT. Amino acid sequence: CASVGGIEAFF. V usage is TRBV6-1 and J usage is TRBJ1-1; D is possibly TRBD1 (5 bases). Germline CDR1 reads MNHNS; CDR2 reads SASEGT. This CDR3 region has 11 residues. The V and J ends lost 8 bases and 8 bases respectively, with 12 bases between them.

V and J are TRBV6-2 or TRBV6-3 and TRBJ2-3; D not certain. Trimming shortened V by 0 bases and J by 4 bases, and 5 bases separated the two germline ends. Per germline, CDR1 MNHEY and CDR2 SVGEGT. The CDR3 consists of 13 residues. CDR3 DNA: TGTGCCAGCAGTTACTCGAGACCAGATACGCAGTATTTT. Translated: CASSYSRPDTQYF.